The sequence of this T cell receptor beta chain was determined in a study of cytomegalovirus exposure and HLA in healthy donors. Study details: The 100 million to 140 million unique TCR beta sequences, from roughly 180 million T cells, were found by an earlier analysis. Study findings and constraints: There were some V segments, including TRBV6-2 and TRBV6-3, excluded as indistinguishable. Per a prior analysis, the majority of TCR beta V segments were productive roughly 90% or roughly 30% of the time. Accurate prediction of HLA-A and HLA-B alleles (for most subjects) was reportedly achieved from TCR beta sequences.

To note about this clone: Its antigen is unknown.

The PCR employed 60 Vbeta primers together with 13 Jbeta primers. The table came from immunoSEQ multiplex PCR; TCRdb's copy has only in-frame clones and leaves some out. The table records 200,000 or so clones, approximately 80% of them present only once. CDR3 length: 18 amino acids. The germline gives CDR1 KGHSH, CDR2 LQKENI. V was pared by 2 bases and J by 3 bases, with 10 bases of the junction left unmatched. This sequence joins TRBV18 and TRBJ2-2, with 9 bases matching TRBD2. Sequencing was performed on PBMCs. The TCR was taken from a woman between 50 and 59 years old in good health and CMV-seropositive. The CDR3 nucleotides read TGTGCCAGCTCACCAAGGACTAGCGAGCCTCATTACACCGGGGAGCTGTTTTTT. Its protein product is CASSPRTSEPHYTGELFF.